These 15 T cell receptor beta chains came from one sample sequenced in a study of blood T cell repertoires in COVID-19 (dated by TCRdb to the early 2020s). Libraries were made using the immunoSEQ multiplex PCR assay. TCRdb retrieved this table from immuneACCESS and kept in-frame rearrangements only. Not all clones are present; in checked studies, unresolved V genes account for under half, and no reason is known for the remainder. The sample data list roughly 180,000 clones, and almost 85% of these were observed just once. The ten largest clones capture about 8% of the sample. Sequencing was carried out using peripheral blood. These receptors originate from a man between 40 and 49 years old who had recovered from COVID-19.

This chain joins TRBV6-2 or TRBV6-3 and TRBJ1-1; 7 bases fit TRBD1. Germline CDR1 is MNHEY and CDR2 is SVGEGT. After removal of 6 bases from V and 12 bases from J, the junction contained 13 bases not matched to a gene. This CDR3 contains 13 residues. In DNA, the CDR3 is TGTGCCAGCAGCCGGACAGGAGATATCGGGACTTTCTTT. Translation: CASSRTGDIGTFF.

This rearrangement joins TRBV28 to TRBJ2-2; TRBD2 matches at 9 bases. V was pared by 6 bases and J by 8 bases, with 7 bases of the junction left unmatched. Germline lookup yields CDR1 MDHEN and CDR2 SYDVKM. CDR3 size: 14 residues. CDR3 coding DNA: TGTGCCAGCAGAGGTAGCGGGAGAACGGGGGAGCTGTTTTTT. Protein sequence: CASRGSGRTGELFF.

The V gene is TRBV6-7, the J gene TRBJ1-6; D gene uncertain. TRBV6-7 is an ORF for which the function is uncertain. CDR3 length: 15 amino acids. Between the trimmed V and J ends, which lost 0 bases and 3 bases, there was a span of 6 bases. The CDR3: CASSYSDIYNSPLHF. CDR3 sequence (DNA): TGTGCCAGCAGTTACTCCGACATCTATAATTCACCCCTCCACTTT.

About this clone: The same CDR3 also results from other DNA sequences found in this sample. This chain joins TRBV6-4 and TRBJ2-1, with D possibly matching TRBD2 (7 bases). Germline V gene sequence: CDR1 MRHNA, CDR2 SNTAGT. Trimming took off 4 bases at V and 5 bases at J, with 9 bases between the two ends. The CDR3 consists of 13 residues. The DNA for the CDR3 is TGTGCCAGCAGTGCGGGGGGCCACAATGAGCAGTTCTTC. Residues: CASSAGGHNEQFF.

The V and J genes are TRBV7-9 and TRBJ2-3, with 10 positions matching TRBD2. Germline values: CDR1 SEHNR, CDR2 FQNEAQ (reference sequence). The CDR3 sequence is 13 residues long. Trimming took 8 bases from V and 9 from J; bases not matched to a gene: 8. The CDR3 reads CASQTASGGTQYF. CDR3 bases: TGTGCCAGCCAGACGGCTAGCGGGGGAACGCAGTATTTT.

A single count supports this clone. DNA for the CDR3: TGTGCCAGCAGCCGAGGACTGTCCAACAATGAGCAGTTCTTC. Its translation is CASSRGLSNNEQFF. This rearrangement joins TRBV4-2 to TRBJ2-1, with a tentative D call TRBD2 (5 bases). Trimming cost V 4 bases and J 5 bases, with 12 bases left between them. The CDR3 loop spans 14 amino acids. Germline V gene sequence: CDR1 LGHNA, CDR2 YNFKEQ.

This chain uses TRBV27 with TRBJ1-4; possibly TRBD1 for D (5 bases). This CDR3 spans 17 amino acids. Germline CDR1 MNHEY, CDR2 SMNVEV (reference sequence). Trimming cost V 5 bases and J 7 bases, with 23 bases left between them. In nucleotides, the CDR3 is TGTGCCAGCAGTCCGACCTCGGGCAGGGCATCGAGTGAAAAACTGTTTTTT. Amino acids: CASSPTSGRASSEKLFF.

The chain recombines TRBV7-6 with TRBJ2-5; weak D call: TRBD1 (7 bases). The germline CDR1 and CDR2 sequences are SGHVS and FNYEAQ. V was pared by 7 bases and J by 2 bases, with 14 bases between. The CDR3 sequence is 14 residues long. DNA for the CDR3: TGTGCCAGCACCTACAGGGGAGGTCAAGAGACCCAGTACTTC. Translating it yields CASTYRGGQETQYF.

The J gene is TRBJ2-7, the V gene TRBV27, with D tentatively TRBD2 (7 bases). CDR1 MNHEY and CDR2 SMNVEV come from the germline V gene (reference sequence). With 2 bases removed from V and 3 bases from J, the gap between germline ends came to 11 bases. CDR3 length equals 14 residues. The CDR3 sequence: CASSLGGADYEQYF. In nucleotides, the CDR3 is TGTGCCAGCAGTTTAGGGGGGGCCGACTACGAGCAGTACTTC.

This rearrangement joins TRBV7-9 to TRBJ1-4; TRBD1 agrees at 10 bases. The CDR3 contains 13 residues. Germline V gene sequence: CDR1 SEHNR, CDR2 FQNEAQ (reference sequence). Trimming removed 6 bases from V and 11 bases from J; junction bases left unmatched: 6. The DNA for the CDR3 is TGTGCCAGCAGACCGGGACAGGGGACTAAACTGTTTTTT. Translating gives CASRPGQGTKLFF.

The chain employs TRBV7-2 and TRBJ1-2; 8 bases fit TRBD1. Trimming cost V 4 bases and J 2 bases; bases outside gene matches: 3. The CDR3 is 14 amino acids. Germline V lookup: CDR1 SGHTA, CDR2 FQGNSA. CDR3 region: CASSWGQENYGYTF. The CDR3 DNA reads TGTGCCAGCAGCTGGGGACAGGAAAACTATGGCTACACCTTC.

Here the CDR3 DNA reads TGTGCCAGCAGCTTGGTACTAGCGGGCGTGCAGTACTTC. Residues: CASSLVLAGVQYF. The V call is TRBV5-5, the J call TRBJ2-7; TRBD2 aligns across 9 bases. This CDR3 is 13 amino acids long. Germline CDR1 SGHKS, CDR2 YYEKEE (reference sequence). The junction had 4 bases not matched to a gene; V was cut back by 0 bases and J by 9 bases.

Relative to its sample, this clone is medium-sized. The chain has TRBV6-7 and TRBJ2-2; the D gene is possibly TRBD1 (5 bases). TRBV6-7 has ORF status, its function being uncertain. Trimming removed 6 bases at V and 2 bases at J, with 13 bases between. The CDR3 has 15 residues. The CDR3 reads CASRTRQTNTGELFF. CDR3 bases: TGTGCCAGCAGGACCCGACAGACAAACACCGGGGAGCTGTTTTTT.

This clone was seen once. The rearrangement links TRBV7-9 to TRBJ2-1, with D possibly TRBD2 on 5 matching bases. The CDR3 has 17 amino acids. V shed 5 bases and J shed 1 base, with 18 bases lying between them. Germline V CDR1 and CDR2: SEHNR, FQNEAQ (reference sequence). For the CDR3, the DNA is TGTGCCAGCAGCCTTTACCCCGGGATCTTTTCCTACAATGAGCAGTTCTTC. This encodes CASSLYPGIFSYNEQFF.

The J gene is TRBJ1-5, the V gene TRBV19; D call uncertain. Germline lookup yields CDR1 LNHDA and CDR2 SQIVND (reference sequence). The CDR3 spans 15 residues. V lost 2 bases and J 3 bases, leaving 11 bases between the germline ends. The CDR3, as DNA: TGTGCCAGTAGTATAAGTTCCACTGCCAATCAGCCCCAGCATTTT. Translation gives CASSISSTANQPQHF.